This T cell receptor (beta chain) was sequenced during a study of OX40 agonist ivuxolimab in advanced cancers. Study as a whole: The patients got ivuxolimab, which is an agonistic anti-OX40 (CD134) antibody.

As for this clone: Antigen: not known.

Study-level results: CD4+ and CD8+ blood T cells expanded clonally by week 6 at 0.1 to 3.0 mg/kg. There were, on average, more expanded clones in CD8+ T cells than in CD4+.

Clones were read by immunoSEQ multiplex PCR, and TCRdb kept only the in-frame ones, dropping some. The repertoire includes 50,000 to 65,000 clones, around 88% of them detected once, and 0.55% to 0.6% sits in the top ten. Blood draws occurred at baseline, cycle 4 day 1, and cycle 7 day 1. This receptor was obtained from an adult with an advanced solid tumor such as melanoma, head and neck, liver or kidney cancer. The sample in question was CD4+ or CD8+ T cells sorted from blood, obtained in a trial of the OX40 agonist ivuxolimab.

DNA for the CDR3: TGTGCCAGCAGCTTAACAGATACGCAGTATTTT. The encoded protein is CASSLTDTQYF. The V and J genes are TRBV7-2 and TRBJ2-3, with no clear D. The CDR3 has 11 amino acids. The V gene lost 2 bases and the J gene lost 3 bases, with 0 bases spanning the gap. CDR1 is SGHTA, CDR2 FQGNSA, per germline.